The source of this T cell receptor beta chain is a study of regulatory dendritic cells for organ transplantation. Points on this clone: Antigen unknown.

The CDR3 is 15 residues long. The protocol was immunoSEQ multiplex PCR, while the TCRdb copy is restricted to in-frame clones and leaves out a portion. The data contain 30,000 or so clones, approximately 86% of them seen just once; the ten biggest clones take up around 0.38%. Notes on the study in general: Alloreactive memory CD8+ T cell pools varied considerably between individuals. Memory T cells were less diverse than naive, with memory CD8+ most oligoclonal.

Specimen: naive CD8+ T cells from blood. The subset here: CD45RA+ naive T cells. The receptor's source is a human donor in good health. The chain couples TRBV12-2 to TRBJ1-1; TRBD1, as called in the table, went unchecked against the DNA. TRBV12-2 is recorded as a pseudogene. CDR3 sequence: CALLHSGPMNTEAFF. DNA for the CDR3: TGTGCACTGTTACACTCAGGGCCGATGAACACTGAAGCTTTCTTT.